Described below is a single TCR beta chain sequence and its context. The sample originates from a study of T cell repertoires in cytomegalovirus infection. TCRdb reprocessed the reads with MiXCR, giving one entry per CDR3 protein. Among 250,000 to 300,000 distinct CDR3 sequences listed, roughly 10% were seen once. V lost 5 bases to trimming and J lost 5 bases, with 15 bases between them. Germline V CDR1 and CDR2: SGHVS, FQNEAQ. The CDR3 has 15 amino acids. This sequence was found in a human donor in good health (CMV status not recorded). Some clones in this sample may be carry-over from other donors' samples. The sample was PBMCs. The chain employs TRBV7-8 and TRBJ2-2, with D perhaps TRBD2 (5 bases). As DNA, the CDR3 is TGTGCCAGCAGCCCCGGACTTCTGGCGACCGGGGAGCTGTTTTTT. It codes for CASSPGLLATGELFF.